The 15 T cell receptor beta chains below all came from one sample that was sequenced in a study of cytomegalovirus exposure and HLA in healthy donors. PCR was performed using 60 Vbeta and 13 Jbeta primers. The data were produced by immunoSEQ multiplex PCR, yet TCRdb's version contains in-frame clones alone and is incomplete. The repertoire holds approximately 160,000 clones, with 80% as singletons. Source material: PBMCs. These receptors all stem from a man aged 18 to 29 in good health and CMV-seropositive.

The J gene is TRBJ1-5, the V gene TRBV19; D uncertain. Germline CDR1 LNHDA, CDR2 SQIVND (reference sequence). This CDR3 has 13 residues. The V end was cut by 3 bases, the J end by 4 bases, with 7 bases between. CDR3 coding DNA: TGTGCCAGTAGTATTCTCCCTAATCAGCCCCAGCATTTT. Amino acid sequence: CASSILPNQPQHF.

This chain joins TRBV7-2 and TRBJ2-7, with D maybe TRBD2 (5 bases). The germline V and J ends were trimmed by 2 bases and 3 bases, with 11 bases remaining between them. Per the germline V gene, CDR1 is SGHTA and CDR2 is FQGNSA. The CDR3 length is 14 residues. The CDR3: CASSLLHGVYEQYF. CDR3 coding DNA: TGTGCCAGCAGCTTACTCCACGGGGTCTACGAGCAGTACTTC.

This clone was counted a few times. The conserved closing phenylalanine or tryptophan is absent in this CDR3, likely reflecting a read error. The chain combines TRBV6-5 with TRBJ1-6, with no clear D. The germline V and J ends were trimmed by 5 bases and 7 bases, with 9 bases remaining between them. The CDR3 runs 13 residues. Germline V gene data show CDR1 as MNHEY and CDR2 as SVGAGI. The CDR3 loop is CASSAGWNSPLHL. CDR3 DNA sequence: TGTGCCAGCAGTGCGGGATGGAATTCACCCCTCCACCTT.

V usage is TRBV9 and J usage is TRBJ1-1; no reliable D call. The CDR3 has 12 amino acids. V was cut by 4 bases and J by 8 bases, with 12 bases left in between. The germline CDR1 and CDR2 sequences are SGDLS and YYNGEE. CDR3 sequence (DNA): TGTGCCAGCAGCCCTGCTGGACTAGAAGCTTTCTTT. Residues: CASSPAGLEAFF.

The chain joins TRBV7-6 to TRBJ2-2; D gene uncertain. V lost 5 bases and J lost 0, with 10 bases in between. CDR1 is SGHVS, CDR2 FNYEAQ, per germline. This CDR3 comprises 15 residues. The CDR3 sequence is CASSPRSTNTGELFF. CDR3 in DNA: TGTGCCAGCAGCCCGCGGTCAACGAACACCGGGGAGCTGTTTTTT.

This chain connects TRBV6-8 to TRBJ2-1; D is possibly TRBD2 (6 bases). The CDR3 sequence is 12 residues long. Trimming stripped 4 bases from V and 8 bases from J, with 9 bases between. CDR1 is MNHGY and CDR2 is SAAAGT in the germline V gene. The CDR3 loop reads CASSWGGDEQFF. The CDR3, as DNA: TGTGCCAGCAGTTGGGGCGGGGATGAGCAGTTCTTC.

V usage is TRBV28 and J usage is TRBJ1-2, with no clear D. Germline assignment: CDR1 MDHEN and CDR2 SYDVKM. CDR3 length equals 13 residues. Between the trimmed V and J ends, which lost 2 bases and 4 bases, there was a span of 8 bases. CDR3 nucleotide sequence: TGTGCCAGCAGTTTAGGAGGGAGCTATGGCTACACCTTC. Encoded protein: CASSLGGSYGYTF.

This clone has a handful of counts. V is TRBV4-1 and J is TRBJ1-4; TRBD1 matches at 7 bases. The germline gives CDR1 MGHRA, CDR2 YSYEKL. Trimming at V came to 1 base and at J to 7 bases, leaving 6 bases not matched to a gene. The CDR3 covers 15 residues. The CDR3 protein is CASSQGTTGSEKLFF. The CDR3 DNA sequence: TGCGCCAGCAGCCAAGGTACGACAGGGAGTGAAAAACTGTTTTTT.

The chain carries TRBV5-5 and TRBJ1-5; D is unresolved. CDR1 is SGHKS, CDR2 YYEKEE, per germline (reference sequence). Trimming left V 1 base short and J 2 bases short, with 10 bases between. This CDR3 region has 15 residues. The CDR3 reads CASSLLPGGNQPQHF. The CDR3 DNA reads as TGTGCCAGCAGCTTGCTCCCCGGAGGCAATCAGCCCCAGCATTTT.

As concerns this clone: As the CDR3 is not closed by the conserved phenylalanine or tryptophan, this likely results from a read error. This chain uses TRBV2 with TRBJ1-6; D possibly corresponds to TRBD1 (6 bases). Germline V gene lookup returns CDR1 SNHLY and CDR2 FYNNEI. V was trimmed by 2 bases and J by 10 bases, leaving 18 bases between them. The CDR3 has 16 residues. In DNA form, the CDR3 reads TGTGCCAGCAGTGAATTAGGGGGTTTTGGTCGGTCACCCCTCCACCTT. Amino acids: CASSELGGFGRSPLHL.

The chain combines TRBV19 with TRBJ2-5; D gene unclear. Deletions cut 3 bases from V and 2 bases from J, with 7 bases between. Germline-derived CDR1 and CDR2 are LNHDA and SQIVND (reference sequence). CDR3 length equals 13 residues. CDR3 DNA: TGTGCCAGTAGTATCCCCCCACAAGAGACCCAGTACTTC. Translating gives CASSIPPQETQYF.

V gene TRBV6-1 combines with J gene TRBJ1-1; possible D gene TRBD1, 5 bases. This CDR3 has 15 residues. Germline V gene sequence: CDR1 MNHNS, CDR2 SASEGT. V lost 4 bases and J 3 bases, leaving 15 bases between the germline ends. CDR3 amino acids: CASSAMGTFDTEAFF. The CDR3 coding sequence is TGTGCCAGCAGTGCTATGGGGACTTTCGACACTGAAGCTTTCTTT.

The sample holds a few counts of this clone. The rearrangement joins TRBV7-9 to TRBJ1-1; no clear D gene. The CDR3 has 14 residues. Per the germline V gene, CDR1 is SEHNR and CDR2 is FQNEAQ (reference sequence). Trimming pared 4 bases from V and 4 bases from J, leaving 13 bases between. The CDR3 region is CASSWSLQPTEAFF. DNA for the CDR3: TGTGCCAGCAGCTGGTCCCTACAGCCCACTGAAGCTTTCTTT.

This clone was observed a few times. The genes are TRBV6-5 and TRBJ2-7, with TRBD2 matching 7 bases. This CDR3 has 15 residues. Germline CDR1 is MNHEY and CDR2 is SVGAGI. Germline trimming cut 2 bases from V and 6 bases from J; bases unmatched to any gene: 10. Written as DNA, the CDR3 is TGTGCCAGCAGTTACACCCAGGGAGGGAGGGGCGAGCAGTACTTC. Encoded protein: CASSYTQGGRGEQYF.

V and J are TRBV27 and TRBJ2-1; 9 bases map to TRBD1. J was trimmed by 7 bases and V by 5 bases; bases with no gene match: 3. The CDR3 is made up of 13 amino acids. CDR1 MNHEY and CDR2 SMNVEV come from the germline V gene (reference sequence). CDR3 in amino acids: CASSQDRGNEQFF. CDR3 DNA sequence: TGTGCCAGCAGTCAGGACAGGGGTAATGAGCAGTTCTTC.